This TCR beta chain stems from a study of T cells in localized non-small cell lung cancer. This CDR3 is built from 12 residues. CDR1 and CDR2 (germline): GTSNPN, SVGIG (reference sequence). V lost 2 bases and J 4 bases, leaving 8 bases between the germline ends. This clone was seen a handful of times. Only in-frame clones appear in the TCRdb table, and some are missing; sequencing was by immunoSEQ multiplex PCR. The table records roughly 27,000 clones, 92% of them present only once. Sequences were derived from peripheral blood mononuclear cells, sampled before any cancer treatment. V is TRBV30 and J is TRBJ1-1; D perhaps matches TRBD1 (6 bases). This TCR derives from a woman aged 35 to 69 with stage III lung adenocarcinoma. CDR3 DNA: TGTGCCTGGAGTCGAGGGGGCACTGAAGCTTTCTTT. It translates to CAWSRGGTEAFF.